This T cell receptor beta chain was documented in a study of blood T cell repertoires in COVID-19. Study information: Specimens from acute and convalescent COVID-19 originated in the United States, Italy and Spain. In each case, the material was cDNA or gDNA derived from T cells, B-cell-depleted T cells, or PBMCs.

Under the authors' procedure: Reference gene primers were amplified, and this amplification served to estimate nucleated cell counts. Generated by immunoSEQ multiplex PCR, the TCRdb table keeps only in-frame clones and is missing some. D and trimming were read from the DNA, whereas the V and J calls and clone size are those reported in that table. The sample records around 270,000 clones, more than 85% being singletons. V was clipped by 1 base and J by 3 bases, with 12 bases between them. This CDR3 has 16 amino acids. Germline V gene sequence: CDR1 MGHRA, CDR2 YSYEKL. Seattle-derived patients entered the study during active infection and were followed longitudinally.

Sample: peripheral blood. This TCR derives from a person under 30 with COVID-19, enrolled during active disease. The genes are TRBV4-1 and TRBJ2-2; D possibly corresponds to TRBD2 (6 bases). In DNA, the CDR3 is TGCGCCAGCAGCCAAGGAACTAGCCGGTACACCGGGGAGCTGTTTTTT. This codes for CASSQGTSRYTGELFF.